The 10 T cell receptor beta chains reported below all come from one sample, sequenced in a study of blood T cell repertoires in COVID-19. Sequencing was performed with immunoSEQ multiplex PCR; in TCRdb, only in-frame clones are kept and a portion is missing. The sample holds around 300,000 clones, around nine tenths seen once. The sample consisted of PBMCs or T cells enriched from blood (not recorded which). The receptors stem from a man younger than 45 who had recovered from COVID-19.

The V and J genes are TRBV28 and TRBJ1-4, with TRBD1 identical over 8 bases. Germline V gene lookup returns CDR1 MDHEN and CDR2 SYDVKM. With 4 bases clipped from V and 8 bases from J, the junction kept 6 bases outside the gene matches. This CDR3 is built from 14 residues. CDR3 region: CASSSDREGEKLFF. The CDR3 coding sequence is TGTGCCAGCAGTTCGGACAGGGAAGGGGAAAAACTGTTTTTT.

The rearrangement links TRBV6-2 or TRBV6-3 to TRBJ1-2; D is perhaps TRBD1 (6 bases). The CDR3 loop spans 15 amino acids. From germline, CDR1 is MNHEY and CDR2 SVGEGT. V shed 0 bases and J shed 5 bases, with 13 bases lying between them. CDR3 protein: CASSYSGRGGYGYTF. The CDR3 DNA follows: TGTGCCAGCAGTTACTCGGGCAGGGGTGGATATGGCTACACCTTC.

This chain connects TRBV30 to TRBJ2-3; 13 bases fit TRBD2. Germline values: CDR1 GTSNPN, CDR2 SVGIG (reference sequence). CDR3 length equals 15 residues. Trimming took 4 bases from V and 5 from J; bases not matched to a gene: 6. This chain's CDR3 is CAWILAGGLKDTQYF. CDR3 DNA sequence: TGTGCCTGGATACTAGCGGGGGGGCTTAAAGATACGCAGTATTTT. The full variable domain, in which reference TRBV30 and TRBJ2-3 provide the parts outside the CDR3, is SQTIHQWPATLVQPVGSPLSLECTVEGTSNPNLYWYRQAAGRGLQLLFYSVGIGQISSEVPQNLSASRPQDRQFILSSKKLLLSDSGFYLCAWILAGGLKDTQYFGPGTRLTVL.

Details on this clone: Different DNA sequences within this sample yield the same CDR3. The chain has TRBV18 and TRBJ1-3; no clear D. Looked up from germline, CDR1 is KGHSH and CDR2 is LQKENI. The V end lost 2 bases, the J end lost 0 bases, and 5 bases lay between the germline ends. CDR3 length: 14 amino acids. CDR3 nucleotides: TGTGCCAGCTCACCAGGGCTCTCTGGAAACACCATATATTTT. Residues: CASSPGLSGNTIYF. Combining the CDR3 with reference TRBV18 and TRBJ1-3 gives the whole variable domain NAGVMQNPRHLVRRRGQEARLRCSPMKGHSHVYWYRQLPEEGLKFMVYLQKENIIDESGMPKERFSAEFPKEGPSILRIQQVVRGDSAAYFCASSPGLSGNTIYFGEGSWLTVV.

The genes are TRBV6-5 and TRBJ2-1; 8 bases match TRBD2. CDR3 length: 16 amino acids. J lost 1 base, V lost 3 bases, and 5 bases had no gene match. From germline, CDR1 is MNHEY and CDR2 SVGAGI. The CDR3 spells CASSYSGASSYNEQFF. The CDR3, as DNA: TGTGCCAGCAGTTATAGCGGGGCGTCGTCCTACAATGAGCAGTTCTTC.

The genes are TRBV3-1 (or the pseudogene TRBV3-2) and TRBJ1-3; D not resolved. The CDR3 is made up of 17 amino acids. V was pared by 1 base and J by 4 bases, with 17 bases between. Germline assignment: CDR1 LGHDT and CDR2 YNNKEL (reference sequence). The CDR3 DNA follows: TGTGCCAGCAGCCAAGGCCCAATGTGGGGAGAGGGAAACACCATATATTTT. Translation: CASSQGPMWGEGNTIYF.

The chain combines TRBV19 with TRBJ1-5, with 7 bases that match TRBD1. Germline V gene lookup returns CDR1 LNHDA and CDR2 SQIVND (reference sequence). With V trimmed by 3 bases and J by 6 bases, 5 bases remained unmatched. The length of the CDR3 is 14 residues. CDR3 sequence: CASSITGDAQPQHF. For the CDR3, the DNA is TGTGCCAGTAGTATTACAGGGGACGCTCAGCCCCAGCATTTT.

The chain uses TRBV10-3 and TRBJ1-6; D is possibly TRBD1 (5 bases). Germline V gene sequence: CDR1 ENHRY, CDR2 SYGVKD. The CDR3 loop spans 16 amino acids. V was shortened by 4 bases and J by 5 bases, with 15 bases between the two germline ends. CDR3 nucleotides: TGTGCCATCAGTGGGGGACGTGGGGGGAATAATTCACCCCTCCACTTT. Translation: CAISGGRGGNNSPLHF.

V usage is TRBV19 and J usage is TRBJ2-5, with D unresolved. V lost 5 bases, J lost 2 bases, and 15 bases lay in between. Germline V gene data show CDR1 as LNHDA and CDR2 as SQIVND (reference sequence). The CDR3 covers 15 residues. CDR3 residues: CASSPRRLVQETQYF. In nucleotides, the CDR3 is TGTGCCAGTAGTCCCAGAAGGCTAGTTCAAGAGACCCAGTACTTC.

This clone was counted a single time. The rearrangement links TRBV3-1 (or the pseudogene TRBV3-2) to TRBJ2-5, with D maybe TRBD1 (5 bases). V was pared by 0 bases and J by 6 bases, with 11 bases between. This CDR3 region has 14 residues. The germline gives CDR1 LGHDT, CDR2 YNNKEL (reference sequence). The DNA for the CDR3 is TGTGCCAGCAGCCAAGAGGAAGGGGTCAAGACCCAGTACTTC. Translating it yields CASSQEEGVKTQYF.